This T cell receptor (beta chain) is from a study of blood T cell repertoires in COVID-19. In the study overall: Material from acute and convalescent COVID-19 was sourced from the United States, Italy and Spain. Sample material is recorded as cDNA or gDNA derived from T cells, B-cell-depleted T cells, or PBMCs.

How the authors handled the data: Nucleated cell number was recorded as an estimate derived from reference gene primer amplification. Clones were sequenced by immunoSEQ multiplex PCR, and TCRdb holds only the in-frame ones, with some missing. V and J calls and clone size are as listed in that table; D and trimming were resolved from the DNA. The repertoire holds a few hundred thousand clones, with 75% to 90% as singletons. Membership in each cohort depended on participant-reported clinical history. Germline CDR1 and CDR2: LNHNV and YYDKDF (reference sequence). CDR3 length: 14 residues. Trimming left V 5 bases short and J 3 bases short, with 10 bases between. This clone was recorded once.

This clonotype was obtained from a man between 18 and 35 years old who had recovered from COVID-19. The rearrangement links TRBV15 to TRBJ1-4; unclear D gene. Source material: PBMCs or T cells enriched from blood (not recorded which). The CDR3 here is CATSPVAANEKLFF. Written as DNA, the CDR3 is TGTGCCACCAGCCCCGTGGCAGCTAATGAAAAACTGTTTTTT.